This T cell receptor beta chain stems from a study of cytomegalovirus exposure and HLA in healthy donors. CDR1 MDHEN and CDR2 SYDVKM come from the germline V gene. V lost 7 bases to trimming and J lost 3 bases, with 20 bases between them. The CDR3 loop spans 16 amino acids. The table came from immunoSEQ multiplex PCR; TCRdb's copy has only in-frame clones and leaves some out. This table holds approximately 46,000 clones, approximately 94% found once. Overall study results and limits: Published work reported that the classifier diagnosed cytomegalovirus status with high specificity and sensitivity. Cytomegalovirus association was listed for roughly 160 TCR beta chains.

On this clone itself: The antigen is unknown.

The sequencing input was PBMCs. The rearrangement uses TRBV28 and TRBJ2-3; D is possibly TRBD2 (6 bases). This TCR derives from a woman aged 18 to 35 in good health and CMV-seronegative. The CDR3 DNA reads as TGTGCCAGCACCCCTACACCCGGGAGAAAGACAGATACGCAGTATTTT. Amino acid sequence: CASTPTPGRKTDTQYF.